A few counts support the clone carrying this T cell receptor (beta chain). The target antigen is unknown. Trimming pared 4 bases from V and 4 bases from J, leaving 23 bases between. The CDR3 totals 18 residues. CDR1 and CDR2 from the germline V gene are LGHNA and YSLEER. This entry belongs to a study of cytomegalovirus exposure and HLA in healthy donors. The PCR used 60 Vbeta and 13 Jbeta primers. Profiling relied on immunoSEQ multiplex PCR, and the TCRdb table lists in-frame clones only, not all of them. The sample lists approximately 150,000 clones, 65% to 80% occurring once. Notes on the study in general: The classifier was said to identify cytomegalovirus status with high specificity and sensitivity. Most CMV-associated TCR beta chains appeared HLA-restricted in a later analysis.

This chain joins TRBV4-3 and TRBJ1-5, with a weak D call TRBD1 (6 bases). Sequencing was performed on PBMCs. The TCR sequence derives from a man aged 40-55 years in good health and CMV-seropositive. CDR3 residues: CASSPKPFGDTSNQPQHF. For the CDR3, the DNA is TGCGCCAGCAGCCCCAAACCCTTTGGGGACACTTCGAATCAGCCCCAGCATTTT.